This paragraph covers one T cell receptor (beta chain) sequence. Antigen: not known. Those with chemo-refractory metastatic non-small-cell lung cancer were treated with focal radiation combined with CTLA-4 blockade using ipilimumab. This sample stems from a study of radiotherapy plus CTLA-4 blockade in lung cancer. Background on the study: Disease control was seen in roughly 30% of patients, objective responses in 18%.

General study findings and limits: Among blood TCR repertoires after radiotherapy plus ipilimumab, tumor-derived clones expanded.

The data were produced by immunoSEQ multiplex PCR, yet TCRdb's version contains in-frame clones alone and is incomplete. The sample consists of roughly 59,000 clones, 72% of them appearing once. The input for sequencing was peripheral blood, taken from a patient treated with radiotherapy plus ipilimumab. This receptor was obtained from a human donor with non-small cell lung cancer whose response to radiotherapy plus ipilimumab could not be evaluated.

CDR3 in amino acids: CASSLILGGLAGPYNEQFF. DNA for the CDR3: TGTGCCAGCAGCTTAATCCTTGGTGGTCTAGCGGGACCCTACAATGAGCAGTTCTTC. The chain uses TRBV7-3 and TRBJ2-1; 9 bases are a match to TRBD2. Trimming cost V 1 base and J 2 bases; bases outside gene matches: 12. Germline V gene data show CDR1 as SGHTA and CDR2 as FQGTGA. CDR3 length equals 19 residues.